A single sample is the source of the 13 T cell receptor beta chains below, sequenced in a study of shared clonotypes between healthy human individuals. CD45RO-negative, CCR7-positively selected cells formed the naive CD8 fraction, excluding terminally differentiated effector memory CD45RA+ cells. Generated by immunoSEQ multiplex PCR, the TCRdb table keeps only in-frame clones and is missing some. The sample has around 1,900,000 clones; 93% are singletons. The sample taken for sequencing was naive CD8+ T cells from PBMCs. These receptors originate from a man aged 18 to 30 in good health. Some clones in this sample may be carry-over from other donors' samples.

The rearrangement joins TRBV7-9 to TRBJ1-2; tentatively, D is TRBD1 (6 bases). Trimming pared 2 bases from V and 1 base from J, leaving 11 bases between. This CDR3 has 15 amino acids. Germline values: CDR1 SEHNR, CDR2 FQNEAQ (reference sequence). CDR3 DNA: TGTGCCAGCAGCTTATGGACAGAACTTAACTATGGCTACACCTTC. Translating gives CASSLWTELNYGYTF.

The chain uses TRBV10-3 and TRBJ2-1; TRBD2 matches at 10 bases. CDR3 length: 17 residues. The V gene end was trimmed by 2 bases and the J gene end by 8 bases; junction bases not matched to a gene: 12. Germline V gene data show CDR1 as ENHRY and CDR2 as SYGVKD. CDR3 amino acids: CAISERRTSGEGDEQFF. The CDR3 nucleotides are TGTGCCATCAGTGAGCGACGGACTAGCGGAGAAGGGGATGAGCAGTTCTTC.

The chain employs TRBV21-1 and TRBJ2-7. TRBV21-1 is a documented pseudogene. The CDR3 has 13 amino acids. CDR3: CASSGIYPYEQYF. The CDR3 DNA follows: TGTGCCAGCAGCGGGATATACCCCTACGAGCAGTACTTC.

The gene calls are TRBV6-5 and TRBJ2-7; TRBD2 aligns across 13 bases. CDR3 size: 16 residues. Germline CDR1 is MNHEY and CDR2 is SVGAGI. Germline trimming cut 4 bases from V and 4 bases from J; bases unmatched to any gene: 7. CDR3 coding DNA: TGTGCCAGCAGTTCCGGACTAGCGGGAGTAAGGTACGAGCAGTACTTC. Amino acids: CASSSGLAGVRYEQYF.

The chain recombines TRBV7-9 with TRBJ2-7, with D unclear. The germline CDR1 and CDR2 sequences are SEHNR and FQNEAQ (reference sequence). The CDR3 runs 16 residues. The V and J ends lost 4 bases and 3 bases respectively, with 19 bases between them. The DNA of the CDR3 is TGTGCCAGCAGCTACCCCCCCCGGCAAGTCTTCTACGAGCAGTACTTC. Amino acids: CASSYPPRQVFYEQYF.

The chain joins TRBV11-2 to TRBJ2-3, with 8 positions matching TRBD1. V trimming: 5 bases; J trimming: 2 bases; junction bases outside the gene matches: 9. The CDR3 spans 16 residues. The V gene's germline CDR1 is SGHAT and CDR2 FQNNGV. The CDR3 reads CASSQSRGQDTDTQYF. Here the CDR3 DNA reads TGTGCCAGCAGCCAATCACGGGGACAGGACACAGATACGCAGTATTTT.

The chain has TRBV27 and TRBJ1-4; a possible D gene is TRBD1 (5 bases). This CDR3 spans 17 amino acids. CDR1 is MNHEY, CDR2 SMNVEV, per germline (reference sequence). V shed 6 bases and J shed 0 bases, with 17 bases lying between them. CDR3 bases: TGTGCCAGCAGCCTGGGGGGGACGGTTGCAACTAATGAAAAACTGTTTTTT. As protein: CASSLGGTVATNEKLFF.

The chain's CDR3 is CASSVGDRGDEQYF. CDR3 coding DNA: TGTGCCAGCAGCGTAGGGGACAGGGGGGACGAGCAGTACTTC. The chain recombines TRBV9 with TRBJ2-7; 11 bases are a match to TRBD1. Unmatched junction bases numbered 1, after V lost 0 bases and J lost 5 bases. CDR1 is SGDLS, CDR2 YYNGEE, per germline. There are 14 residues in the CDR3.

This chain uses TRBV6-4 with TRBJ2-3, with 8 bases fitting TRBD1. Trimming at V came to 2 bases and at J to 5 bases, leaving 6 bases not matched to a gene. Germline lookup yields CDR1 MRHNA and CDR2 SNTAGT. This CDR3 is 15 amino acids long. In DNA form, the CDR3 reads TGTGCCAGCAGTGACCCAGGGGGCGGGCAAGATACGCAGTATTTT. This sequence encodes CASSDPGGGQDTQYF.

V usage is TRBV10-1 and J usage is TRBJ2-7; weak D call: TRBD2 (6 bases). Germline values: CDR1 WNHNN, CDR2 SYGVQD (reference sequence). CDR3 length equals 14 residues. With 3 bases removed from V and 2 bases from J, the gap between germline ends came to 11 bases. The CDR3 loop reads CASSDPGLPYEQYF. CDR3 coding DNA: TGCGCCAGCAGTGACCCGGGACTTCCCTACGAGCAGTACTTC.

V and J are TRBV5-6 and TRBJ1-3, with TRBD1 matching 9 bases. There are 17 residues in the CDR3. CDR1 SGHDT and CDR2 YYEEEE come from the germline V gene. V shed 0 bases and J 0 bases; nucleotides not matched to a gene: 4. CDR3 sequence reads: CASSLGTGDLSGNTIYF. CDR3 bases: TGTGCCAGCAGCTTGGGGACAGGGGACCTCTCTGGAAACACCATATATTTT.

This sequence joins TRBV9 and TRBJ1-2, with D hard to call. The germline V gene has CDR1 SGDLS and CDR2 YYNGEE. Trimming took off 0 bases at V and 8 bases at J, with 17 bases between the two ends. The CDR3 is made up of 15 amino acids. CDR3 bases: TGTGCCAGCAGCGTAGGGCCAGGCGATATAGAGGGCTACACCTTC. The encoded protein is CASSVGPGDIEGYTF.

This chain links TRBV9 with TRBJ1-5; D is uncertain. This CDR3 has 15 residues. Germline lookup yields CDR1 SGDLS and CDR2 YYNGEE. Trimming cost V 3 bases and J 7 bases, with 17 bases left between them. The CDR3 DNA is TGTGCCAGCAGCGGCCGGAACCCCATAAACCAGCCCCAGCATTTT. Its protein is CASSGRNPINQPQHF.